The following is a TCR beta chain sequence with its context. Its target antigen remains unknown. Gene names and germline sequences here are all drawn from mouse data. Read sequence stops 4 residues before the CDR3 end, and the germline J gene provides the missing end. The CDR3 runs 16 amino acids, cysteine and phenylalanine included. The DNA has 36 bases, all within the CDR3, and is read from base 1. The germline V gene supplies CDR1 NNHDY and CDR2 SYVADS. V is pruned by 2 bases and J by 3 bases, leaving 4 bases of the junction without a gene match. Library preparation used the immunoSEQ multiplex PCR assay. To provide template for TCR sequencing, every sample had RNA extracted and reverse transcribed into cDNA. First-strand cDNA was synthesized using SuperScript III with a 2:1 mix of oligo-dT and random hexamers. Amplification bias was assessed with a synthetic immune receptor repertoire, and residual bias was removed computationally. Libraries were sequenced on Illumina HiSeq with 60 bp reads covering the CDR3, read from J toward V. The authors processed their data as follows. Raw reads were preprocessed to remove errors, and CDR3 was defined according to IMGT conventions as the region from the conserved cysteine to phenylalanine. Clonality was calculated as 1 minus Shannon entropy normalized by log2 of the number of productive unique TCRs. CD4 or CD8 identity of scalp clones was inferred by cross-referencing scalp TCRbeta sequences with sorted blood CD4 and CD8 repertoires. Sourced from immuneACCESS, this table was stored by TCRdb with only in-frame sequences that have V and J called. A share of the clones is absent; for the studies checked, an unresolved V gene accounts for under half, and the remainder has no known explanation. Clonal size and the V and J genes are those of that table, whereas D and trimming came from the DNA. With around 110,000 clones recorded, this sample contains no clone counted only once. Clones ranked in the top ten supply about 18% of the sample.

The data were obtained in a study of CD8+ T cells in alopecia areata (dated by TCRdb to the late 2010s). With respect to the entire study: Skin from C3H/HeJ donors with spontaneous alopecia (roughly 6-12 months old) was grafted onto female C3H/HeJ recipients aged about 6-11 weeks. To study T cell clonal expansion in alopecia areata, the researchers applied high-throughput TCRbeta sequencing to both the C3H/HeJ mouse model and human patients. On the human side, TCRbeta sequencing was run on scalp tissue and on sorted CD4+ and CD8+ peripheral blood T cells from healthy controls and from alopecia areata patients with either patchy or totalis/universalis disease. Scalp clonality was compared across normal scalp (n=4), patchy alopecia areata scalp (n=8), and alopecia totalis/universalis scalp (n=8). The RNA source kit depended on sample type: the PAXgene miRNA kit for fixed scalp, the miRNeasy kit for PBMCs, and the RNeasy kit for mouse skin. TCRbeta CDR3 regions were amplified by immunoSEQ multiplex PCR with 35 Vbeta forward and 13 Jbeta reverse primers. What the work shows at the level of the full study, not this receptor alone: Compared with normal scalp, lesional scalp, particularly in alopecia totalis/universalis, had higher clonality and more expanded CD8+ clones, which suggests antigenic drive. Unlike mouse skin, which is dominated by gammadelta T cells, normal human skin has resident alphabeta T cells that are also sequenced, and this complicates analysis of the scalp TCR repertoire. Shared TCR sequences between patients were less evident than in mice, which may be partly attributable to HLA diversity in the patient population.

Source material: lesional skin. The clonotype comes from a C3H/HeJ mouse with alopecia areata. This mouse strain carries MHC haplotype H2-k. Recombination linked TRBV13-3 to TRBJ2-1; TRBD2 aligns with 11 central bases. The part of the CDR3 DNA that was read is TGTGCCAGCAGTGACTCCGACTGGGGGGGCTATGCT. Its amino acids are CASSDSDWGGYA. The CDR3 in full is CASSDSDWGGYAEQFF.